Listed below are T cell receptor beta chains from one sample, sequenced in a study of T cell changes during pregnancy in multiple sclerosis. The assay was immunoSEQ multiplex PCR, and TCRdb's table has in-frame clones only and misses some. The sample shows roughly 50,000 clones, 75% to 90% of them seen only once. The sequenced sample was CD8+ T cells from peripheral blood mononuclear cells, obtained in the second trimester of pregnancy. All receptors derive from a female donor with multiple sclerosis, enrolled in a pregnancy study. CDR3s include the opening cysteine and the closing phenylalanine or tryptophan. A D gene is named only where the DNA matches it firmly. Only some rows state a clone size, as once, few, many or a class for expanded clones.

>TRBV15|14|.|TRBJ1-4|TRBD1
TGTGCCACCTCCCACAGGGGGACTAATGAAAAACTGTTTTTT
CATSHRGTNEKLFF
>TRBV7-3|16|.|TRBJ2-2|TRBD2
TGTGCCAGCAGCTATCTAGCGGGGGCAAACACCGGGGAGCTGTTTTTT
CASSYLAGANTGELFF
>TRBV11-3|18|.|TRBJ1-5|TRBD1
TGTGCCAGCAGCTTTGGACAGGGCCTTTTTCGGGTCAATCAGCCCCAGCATTTT
CASSFGQGLFRVNQPQHF
>TRBV5-6|14|.|TRBJ2-7|.
TGTGCCAGCAGCTTGGTTAGCGGCTCCTACGAGCAGTACTTC
CASSLVSGSYEQYF
>TRBV27|13|.|TRBJ1-2|.
TGTGCCAGCAGTTTGCTCCCCGGCTATGGCTACACCTTC
CASSLLPGYGYTF
>TRBV6-1|13|.|TRBJ1-2|.
TGTGCCAGCAGTGAAGCGCGAAGTCTTGGCTACACCTTC
CASSEARSLGYTF
>TRBV6-6|14|.|TRBJ1-5|TRBD1
TGTGCCAGCAACCTGGACAGGAGTGATCAGCCCCAGCATTTT
CASNLDRSDQPQHF
>TRBV15|15|.|TRBJ1-6|TRBD1
TGTGCCACCAGCAGAAACACAGGGGACAATTCACCCCTCCACTTT
CATSRNTGDNSPLHF
>TRBV4-1|15|.|TRBJ2-7|TRBD2
TGCGCCAGCAGCCAGATTAGCGGGGAACACTACGAGCAGTACTTC
CASSQISGEHYEQYF
>TRBV7-9|16|.|TRBJ1-2|.
TGTGCCAGCAGCTTAGCGAGGGAGGACGGCTACTATGGCTACACCTTC
CASSLAREDGYYGYTF
>TRBV5-4|14|.|TRBJ1-1|.
TGTGCCAGCAGCTTTCGGGGTTGGAACACTGAAGCTTTCTTT
CASSFRGWNTEAFF
>TRBV7-9|15|once|TRBJ1-5|TRBD1
TGTGCCAGCAGCCAAGGACAGGGGGACGTAGGGCCCCAGCATTTT
CASSQGQGDVGPQHF
>TRBV7-9|13|.|TRBJ2-5|TRBD1
TGTGCCAGCAAAGACAGGGTGCGAGAGACCCAGTACTTC
CASKDRVRETQYF
>TRBV7-9|15|.|TRBJ2-4|.
TGTGCCAGCAGCTCCGACCTTCTGGGCCAAAACATTCAGTACTTC
CASSSDLLGQNIQYF
>TRBV10-1|16|.|TRBJ2-3|.
TGCGCCAGCAGTGATGAGAGCGGGACACGCACAGATACGCAGTATTTT
CASSDESGTRTDTQYF
>TRBV7-8|17|.|TRBJ2-5|TRBD2
TGTGCCAGCAGCGAGGATAGCGGGGGGGCCGGGTTGGAGACCCAGTACTTC
CASSEDSGGAGLETQYF
>TRBV6-4|15|.|TRBJ2-1|TRBD2
TGTGCCAGCAGTGACCCGACTAGCGGGGGGAATGAGCAGTTCTTC
CASSDPTSGGNEQFF
>TRBV11-3|15|.|TRBJ2-3|TRBD2
TGTGCCAGCAGTCGGGGGGGGCTGTATGCAGATACGCAGTATTTT
CASSRGGLYADTQYF
>TRBV5-5|19|.|TRBJ2-5|.
TGTGCCAGCAGCTTGGGGGCCCTGATACAGGGTTCGGCTAAAGAGACCCAGTACTTC
CASSLGALIQGSAKETQYF
>TRBV28|16|.|TRBJ1-5|.
TGTGCCAGCGAGGCAGGGCCCTTTTTTAGCAATCAGCCCCAGCATTTT
CASEAGPFFSNQPQHF
>TRBV6-5|15|few|TRBJ1-5|TRBD1
TGTGCCAGCAGTTACCGACAGGGTATGAGTCAGCCCCAGCATTTT
CASSYRQGMSQPQHF
>TRBV6-5|16|once|TRBJ2-2|.
TGTGCCAGCAGTTCAGGGGCGACCCCGAACACCGGGGAGCTGTTTTTT
CASSSGATPNTGELFF
>TRBV4-1|15|.|TRBJ2-7|TRBD2
TGCGCCAGCAGCCAAGGGGGAACGGGGGGTTACGAGCAGTACTTC
CASSQGGTGGYEQYF
>TRBV7-7|15|.|TRBJ2-5|TRBD1
TGTGCCAGCAGCTTAGAGGACAGGCCTGGGGAGACCCAGTACTTC
CASSLEDRPGETQYF
>TRBV15|17|.|TRBJ1-5|.
TGTGCCACCAGCCCCACGCCCGTCCGCTATAGCAATCAGCCCCAGCATTTT
CATSPTPVRYSNQPQHF
>TRBV11-2|14|medium-sized|TRBJ1-2|.
TGTGCCAGCAGCTCGGCAAGGGGGAACTATGGCTACACCTTC
CASSSARGNYGYTF
>TRBV6-6|14|.|TRBJ2-7|.
TGTGCCAGCAGTTACTCTGGTCAGGACTACGAGCAGTACTTC
CASSYSGQDYEQYF
>TRBV15|14|once|TRBJ2-3|.
TGTGCCACCAGCACCGGCCGAGGGTTAGATACGCAGTATTTT
CATSTGRGLDTQYF
>TRBV19|15|.|TRBJ2-7|TRBD2
TGTGCCAGTACCGTGACTAGCGGGGGGTCCTACGAGCAGTACTTC
CASTVTSGGSYEQYF
>TRBV9|15|.|TRBJ1-2|TRBD1
TGTGCCAGCAGCGTAGGATTAGGGGGCGTCTATGGCTACACCTTC
CASSVGLGGVYGYTF
>TRBV6-4|16|.|TRBJ2-2|.
TGTGCCAGCAGTGACTCGGAGGGTACGAACACCGGGGAGCTGTTTTTT
CASSDSEGTNTGELFF
>TRBV4-1|14|.|TRBJ1-1|.
TGCGCCAGCAGCCAAGAGATAGTGAACACTGAAGCTTTCTTT
CASSQEIVNTEAFF
>TRBV4-1|18|.|TRBJ2-1|TRBD2
TGCGCCAGCAGCCAAGATCCGCCCGGGACTAGAGCCTACAATGAGCAGTTCTTC
CASSQDPPGTRAYNEQFF
>TRBV21-1|13|.|TRBJ1-1|.
TGTGCCAGCAGTACCGGACAGGGGAGCCGGGCTTTCTTT
CASSTGQGSRAFF
>TRBV19|14|.|TRBJ2-1|.
TGTGCCAGTAGTATTTTAACAGGGTACAATGAGCAGTTCTTC
CASSILTGYNEQFF
>TRBV27|16|few|TRBJ2-3|TRBD1
TGTGCCAGCAGTAGGGGCGACAGGGGATCGGCCGATACGCAGTATTTT
CASSRGDRGSADTQYF
>TRBV6-1|15|once|TRBJ1-5|.
TGTGCCAGCAGTGAAGCCAGGGGTTACAATCAGCCCCAGCATTTT
CASSEARGYNQPQHF